This T cell receptor beta chain was captured in a study of OX40 agonist ivuxolimab in advanced cancers. Repertoires were generated with immunoSEQ multiplex PCR, while TCRdb's copy carries only in-frame clones and drops some. The sample has 55,000 to 80,000 clones, 86% seen once. The sequencing used CD4+ or CD8+ T cells sorted from blood, collected in a trial of the OX40 agonist ivuxolimab. This TCR came from an adult with an advanced solid tumor such as melanoma, head and neck, liver or kidney cancer.

This CDR3 is CATSSTRGQETQYF. CDR3 nucleotides: TGTGCCACCAGCAGCACCCGGGGCCAAGAGACCCAGTACTTC. The V call is TRBV15, the J call TRBJ2-5; maybe TRBD2 (5 bases). The CDR3 loop spans 14 amino acids. V shed 3 bases and J shed 1 base, with 9 bases lying between them. The germline gives CDR1 LNHNV, CDR2 YYDKDF (reference sequence).